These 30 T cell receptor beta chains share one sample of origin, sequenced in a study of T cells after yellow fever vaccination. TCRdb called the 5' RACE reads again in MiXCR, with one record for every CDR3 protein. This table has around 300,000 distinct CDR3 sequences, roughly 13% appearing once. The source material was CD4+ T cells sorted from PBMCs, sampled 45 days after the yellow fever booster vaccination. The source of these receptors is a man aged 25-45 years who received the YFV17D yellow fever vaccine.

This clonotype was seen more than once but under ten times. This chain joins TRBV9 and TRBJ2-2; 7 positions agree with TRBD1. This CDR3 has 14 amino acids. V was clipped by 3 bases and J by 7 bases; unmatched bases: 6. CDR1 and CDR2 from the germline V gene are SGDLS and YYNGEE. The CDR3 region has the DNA TGTGCCAGCAGCGGACAGGGTCGGGGCGGGGAGCTGTTTTTT. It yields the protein CASSGQGRGGELFF.

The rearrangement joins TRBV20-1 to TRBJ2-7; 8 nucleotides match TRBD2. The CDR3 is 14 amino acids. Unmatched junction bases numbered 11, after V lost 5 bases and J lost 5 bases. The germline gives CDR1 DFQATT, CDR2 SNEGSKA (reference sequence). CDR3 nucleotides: TGCAGTGCTCCCCTAAGCGGGAGCAAGGACGAGCAGTACTTC. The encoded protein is CSAPLSGSKDEQYF.

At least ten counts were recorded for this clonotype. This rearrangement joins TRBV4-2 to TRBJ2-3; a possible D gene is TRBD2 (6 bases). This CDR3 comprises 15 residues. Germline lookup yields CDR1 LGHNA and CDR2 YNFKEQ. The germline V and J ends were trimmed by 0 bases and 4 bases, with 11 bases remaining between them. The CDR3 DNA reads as TGTGCCAGCAGCCAAGAGGTACTAGCTTCAGATACGCAGTATTTT. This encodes CASSQEVLASDTQYF.

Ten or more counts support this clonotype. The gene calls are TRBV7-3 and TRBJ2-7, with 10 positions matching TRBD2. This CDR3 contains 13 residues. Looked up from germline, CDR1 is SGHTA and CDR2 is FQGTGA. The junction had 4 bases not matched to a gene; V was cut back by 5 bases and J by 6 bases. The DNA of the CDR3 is TGTGCCAGCAGCGCTAGCGGGGGCTTCGAGCAGTACTTC. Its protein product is CASSASGGFEQYF.

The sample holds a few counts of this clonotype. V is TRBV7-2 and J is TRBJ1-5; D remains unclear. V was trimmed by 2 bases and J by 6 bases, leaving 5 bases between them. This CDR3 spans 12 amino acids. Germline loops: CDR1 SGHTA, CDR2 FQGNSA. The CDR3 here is CASSLLGQPQHF. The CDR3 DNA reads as TGTGCCAGCAGCTTACTTGGTCAGCCCCAGCATTTT.

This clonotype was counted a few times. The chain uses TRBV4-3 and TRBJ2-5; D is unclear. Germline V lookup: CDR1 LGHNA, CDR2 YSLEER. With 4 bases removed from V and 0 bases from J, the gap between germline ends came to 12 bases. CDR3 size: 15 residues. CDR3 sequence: CASSPDGLYQETQYF. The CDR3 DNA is TGCGCCAGCAGCCCGGACGGATTGTACCAAGAGACCCAGTACTTC.

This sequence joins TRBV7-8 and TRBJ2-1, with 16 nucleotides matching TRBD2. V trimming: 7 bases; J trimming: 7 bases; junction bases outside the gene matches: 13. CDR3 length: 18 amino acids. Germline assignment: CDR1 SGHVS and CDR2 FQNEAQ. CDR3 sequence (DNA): TGTGCCAGCACCCCGGGAGGGACTAGCGGGAGGGCCAGGAATGAGCAGTTCTTC. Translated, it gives CASTPGGTSGRARNEQFF.

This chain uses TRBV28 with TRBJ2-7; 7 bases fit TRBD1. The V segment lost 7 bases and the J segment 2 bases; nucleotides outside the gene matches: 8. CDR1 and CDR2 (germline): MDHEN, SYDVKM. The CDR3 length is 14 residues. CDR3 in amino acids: CASTSPGQAYEQYF. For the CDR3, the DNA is TGTGCCAGCACCTCACCAGGACAGGCCTACGAGCAGTACTTC.

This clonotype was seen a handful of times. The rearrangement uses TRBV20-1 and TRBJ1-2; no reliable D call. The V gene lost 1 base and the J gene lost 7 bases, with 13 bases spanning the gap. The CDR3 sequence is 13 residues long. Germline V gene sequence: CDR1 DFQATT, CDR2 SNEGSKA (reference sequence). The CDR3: CSARVQGNGGYTF. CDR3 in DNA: TGCAGTGCTAGAGTTCAAGGGAACGGTGGCTACACCTTC.

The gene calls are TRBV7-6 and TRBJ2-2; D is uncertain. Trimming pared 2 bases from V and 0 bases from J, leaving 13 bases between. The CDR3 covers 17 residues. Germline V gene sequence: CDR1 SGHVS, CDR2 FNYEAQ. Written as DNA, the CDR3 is TGTGCCAGCAGCTTAAGCCCCCGGACGGCGAACACCGGGGAGCTGTTTTTT. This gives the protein CASSLSPRTANTGELFF.

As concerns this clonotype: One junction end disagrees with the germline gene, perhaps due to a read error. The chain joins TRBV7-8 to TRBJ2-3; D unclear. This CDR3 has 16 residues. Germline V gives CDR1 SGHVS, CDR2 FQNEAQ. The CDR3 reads CARSLLPDGRTDTQYF. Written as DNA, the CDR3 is TGTGCCAGAAGCTTACTCCCAGATGGGCGCACAGATACGCAGTATTTT.

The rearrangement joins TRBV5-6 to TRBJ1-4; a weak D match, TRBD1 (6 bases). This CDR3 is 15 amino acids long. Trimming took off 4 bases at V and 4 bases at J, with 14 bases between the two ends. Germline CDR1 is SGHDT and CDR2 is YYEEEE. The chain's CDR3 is CASSLWTASNEKLFF. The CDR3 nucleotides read TGTGCCAGCAGCCTCTGGACAGCAAGTAATGAAAAACTGTTTTTT.

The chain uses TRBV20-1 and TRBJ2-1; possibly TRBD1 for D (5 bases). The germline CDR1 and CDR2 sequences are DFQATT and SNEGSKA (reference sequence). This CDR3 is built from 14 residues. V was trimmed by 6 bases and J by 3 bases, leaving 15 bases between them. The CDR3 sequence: CSAARTGCYNEQFF. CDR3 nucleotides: TGCAGTGCCGCCCGCACAGGCTGCTACAATGAGCAGTTCTTC.

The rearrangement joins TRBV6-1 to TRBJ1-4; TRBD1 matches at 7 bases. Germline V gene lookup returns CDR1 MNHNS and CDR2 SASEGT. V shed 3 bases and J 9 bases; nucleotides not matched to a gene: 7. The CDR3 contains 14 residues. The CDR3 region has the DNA TGTGCCAGCAGTGAGGACAGGATTCGTCAAAAACTGTTTTTT. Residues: CASSEDRIRQKLFF.

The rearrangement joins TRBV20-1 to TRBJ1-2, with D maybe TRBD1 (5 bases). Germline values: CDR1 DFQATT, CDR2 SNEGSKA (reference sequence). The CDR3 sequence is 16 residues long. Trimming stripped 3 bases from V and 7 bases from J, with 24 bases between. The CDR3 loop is CSASLAGRIRIGGYTF. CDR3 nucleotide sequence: TGCAGTGCTAGTTTGGCGGGACGCATACGTATCGGTGGCTACACCTTC.

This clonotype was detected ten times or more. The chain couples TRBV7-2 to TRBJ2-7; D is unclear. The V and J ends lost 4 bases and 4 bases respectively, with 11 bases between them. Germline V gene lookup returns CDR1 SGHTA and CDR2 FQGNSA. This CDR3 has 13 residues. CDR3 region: CASSSLAQYEQYF. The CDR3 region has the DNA TGTGCCAGCAGCTCACTGGCTCAGTACGAGCAGTACTTC. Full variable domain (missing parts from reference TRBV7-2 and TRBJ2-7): GAGVSQSPSNKVTEKGKDVELRCDPISGHTALYWYRQSLGQGLEFLIYFQGNSAPDKSGLPSDRFSAERTGGSVSTLTIQRTQQEDSAVYLCASSSLAQYEQYFGPGTRLTVT.

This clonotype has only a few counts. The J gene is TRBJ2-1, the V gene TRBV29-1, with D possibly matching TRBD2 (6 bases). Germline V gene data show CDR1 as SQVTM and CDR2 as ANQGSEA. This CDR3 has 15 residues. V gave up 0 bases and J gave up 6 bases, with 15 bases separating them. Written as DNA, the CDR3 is TGCAGCGTTGAAGATCGGGGGAGAAGTAGCAATGAGCAGTTCTTC. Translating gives CSVEDRGRSSNEQFF.

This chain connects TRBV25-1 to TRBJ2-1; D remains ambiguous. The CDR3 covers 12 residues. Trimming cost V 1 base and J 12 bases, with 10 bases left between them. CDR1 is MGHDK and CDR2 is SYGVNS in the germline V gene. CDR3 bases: TGTGCCAGCAGTGAATTAGGACGGAGGCAGTTCTTC. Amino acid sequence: CASSELGRRQFF. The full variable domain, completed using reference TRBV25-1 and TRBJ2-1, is EADIYQTPRYLVIGTGKKITLECSQTMGHDKMYWYQQDPGMELHLIHYSYGVNSTEKGDLSSESTVSRIRTEHFPLTLESARPSHTSQYLCASSELGRRQFFGPGTRLTVL.

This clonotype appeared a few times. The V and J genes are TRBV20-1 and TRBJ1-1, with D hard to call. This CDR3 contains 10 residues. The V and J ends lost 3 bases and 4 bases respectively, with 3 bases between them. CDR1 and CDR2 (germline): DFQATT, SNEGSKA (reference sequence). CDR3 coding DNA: TGCAGTGCTAGCAGCACTGAAGCTTTCTTT. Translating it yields CSASSTEAFF.

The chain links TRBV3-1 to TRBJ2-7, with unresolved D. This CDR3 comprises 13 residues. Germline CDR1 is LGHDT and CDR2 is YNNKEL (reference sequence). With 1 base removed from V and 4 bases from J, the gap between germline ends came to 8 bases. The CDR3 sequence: CASSQGPVYEQYF. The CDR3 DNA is TGTGCCAGCAGCCAAGGACCCGTTTACGAGCAGTACTTC.

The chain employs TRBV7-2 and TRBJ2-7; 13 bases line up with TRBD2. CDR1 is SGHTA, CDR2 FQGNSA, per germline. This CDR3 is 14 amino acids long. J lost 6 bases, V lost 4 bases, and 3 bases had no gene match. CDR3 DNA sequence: TGTGCCAGCAGCTCCGGACTAGCGGGAGTCGAGCAGTACTTC. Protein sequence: CASSSGLAGVEQYF.

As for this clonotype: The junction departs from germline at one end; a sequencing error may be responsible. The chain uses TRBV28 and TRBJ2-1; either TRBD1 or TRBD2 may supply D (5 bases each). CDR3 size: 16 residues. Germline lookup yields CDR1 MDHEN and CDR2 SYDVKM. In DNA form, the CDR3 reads TGTGCCAGTAGTTCCTCCGGGACGGGCTCCTACAATGAGCAGTTCTTC. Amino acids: CASSSSGTGSYNEQFF. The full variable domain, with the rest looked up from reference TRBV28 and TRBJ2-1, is DVKVTQSSRYLVKRTGEKVFLECVQDMDHENMFWYRQDPGLGLRLIYFSYDVKMKEKGDIPEGYSVSREKKERFSLILESASTNQTSMYLCASSSSGTGSYNEQFFGPGTRLTVL.

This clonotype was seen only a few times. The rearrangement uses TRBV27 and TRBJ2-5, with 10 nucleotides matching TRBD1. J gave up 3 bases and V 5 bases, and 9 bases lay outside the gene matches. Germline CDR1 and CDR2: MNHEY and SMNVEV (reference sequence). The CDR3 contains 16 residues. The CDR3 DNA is TGTGCCAGCAGTCCCCGGGACAGGGGAATGGAAGAGACCCAGTACTTC. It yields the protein CASSPRDRGMEETQYF.

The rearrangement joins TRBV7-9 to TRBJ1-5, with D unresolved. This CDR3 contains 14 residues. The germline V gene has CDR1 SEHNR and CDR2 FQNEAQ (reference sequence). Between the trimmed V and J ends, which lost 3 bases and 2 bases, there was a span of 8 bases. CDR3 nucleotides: TGTGCCAGCAGCTTGGAGGATGGCAATCAGCCCCAGCATTTT. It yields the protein CASSLEDGNQPQHF. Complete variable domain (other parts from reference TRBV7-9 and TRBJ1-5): DTGVSQNPRHKITKRGQNVTFRCDPISEHNRLYWYRQTLGQGPEFLTYFQNEAQLEKSRLLSDRFSAERPKGSFSTLEIQRTEQGDSAMYLCASSLEDGNQPQHFGDGTRLSIL.

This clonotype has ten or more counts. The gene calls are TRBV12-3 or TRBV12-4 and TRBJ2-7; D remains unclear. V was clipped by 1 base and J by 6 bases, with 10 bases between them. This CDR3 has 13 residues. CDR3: CASSLGQVGEQYF. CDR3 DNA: TGTGCCAGCAGTTTAGGTCAGGTTGGCGAGCAGTACTTC.

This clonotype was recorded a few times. The DNA for the CDR3 is TGTGCCATCAGTGAGAGGAGGGACTACTACGAGCAGTACTTC. It codes for CAISERRDYYEQYF. The rearrangement links TRBV10-3 to TRBJ2-7; 7 bases map to TRBD2. There are 14 residues in the CDR3. Per germline, CDR1 ENHRY and CDR2 SYGVKD. With V trimmed by 2 bases and J by 3 bases, 4 bases remained unmatched.

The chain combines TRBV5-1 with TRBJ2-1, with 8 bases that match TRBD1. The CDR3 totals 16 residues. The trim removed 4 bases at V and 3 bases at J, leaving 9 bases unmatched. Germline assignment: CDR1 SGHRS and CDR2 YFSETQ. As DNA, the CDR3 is TGCGCCAGCAGCAAAGGGCAGGGGGCAGGCTACAATGAGCAGTTCTTC. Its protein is CASSKGQGAGYNEQFF.

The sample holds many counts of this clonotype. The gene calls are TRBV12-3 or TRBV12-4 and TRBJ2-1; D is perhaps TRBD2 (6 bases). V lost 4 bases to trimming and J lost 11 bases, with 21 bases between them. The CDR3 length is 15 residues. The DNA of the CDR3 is TGTGCCAGCAGTTCCCCGGGAGTTACCAGCCATCAGCAGTTCTTC. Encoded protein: CASSSPGVTSHQQFF.

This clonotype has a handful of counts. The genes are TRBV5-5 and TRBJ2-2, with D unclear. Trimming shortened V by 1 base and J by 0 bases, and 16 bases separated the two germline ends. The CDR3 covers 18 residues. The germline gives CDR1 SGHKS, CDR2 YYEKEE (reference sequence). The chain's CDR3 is CASSLSISALANTGELFF. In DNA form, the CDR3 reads TGTGCCAGCAGCTTGAGTATTTCCGCCCTGGCGAACACCGGGGAGCTGTTTTTT.

The CDR3 DNA follows: TGTGCCAGCAGCGTAGGTGAGGGGGAGTTGGAGACCCAGTACTTC. It yields the protein CASSVGEGELETQYF. The chain employs TRBV9 and TRBJ2-5; possible D gene TRBD1, 6 bases. The CDR3 has 15 amino acids. Germline CDR1 SGDLS, CDR2 YYNGEE. Trimming removed 0 bases at V and 5 bases at J, with 14 bases between.